The rows below give T cell receptor beta chains drawn from one sample of a study of CD8+CD57+ T cells in acquired aplastic anemia. TCRdb re-analysed the reads in MiXCR, keeping a single row per CDR3 protein. The table records around 250,000 distinct CDR3 sequences, around 82% of them present only once. Input material: sorted CD4+, CD8+, or CD8+CD57+ T cells (not recorded which) from PBMCs. Every receptor here comes from a human donor with aplastic anemia. CDR3s include the opening cysteine and the closing phenylalanine or tryptophan. D genes are given only for firm matches. The listing skips clone size in some rows; elsewhere it reads once, few, many or a size class.

D	V	J	size	CDR3	DNA
.	TRBV7-2	TRBJ1-1	.	CASSLAGDPDTQDFF	TGTGCCAGCAGCTTAGCGGGAGACCCCGATACGCAGGATTTCTTT
.	TRBV7-8	TRBJ2-1	.	CASSESWSRETEQFF	TGTGCCAGCAGTGAATCATGGAGTCGGGAAACGGAGCAGTTCTTC
.	TRBV20-1	TRBJ2-7	.	CSASENHYEQYF	TGCAGTGCTAGCGAGAACCACTACGAGCAGTACTTC
TRBD1	TRBV9	TRBJ2-7	.	CASSNGDSSYNEHF	TGTGCCAGCAGCAACGGGGACAGTTCCTACAATGAGCACTTC
TRBD1	TRBV9	TRBJ1-1	.	CASSLALTGHSEAFF	TGTGCCAGCAGCTTAGCTCTGACAGGGCACTCCGAAGCTTTCTTT
.	TRBV11-2	TRBJ2-7	.	CASSLASPDSYEQYF	TGTGCCAGCAGCCTAGCTAGTCCCGACTCCTACGAGCAGTACTTC
.	TRBV9	TRBJ2-3	.	CASSLGSDTHNHYF	TGTGCCAGCAGCTTAGGGTCGGATACGCATAATCATTATTTT
.	TRBV9	TRBJ2-3	.	CASGDGVSRTQPF	TGTGCCAGCGGCGACGGGGTCTCGAGAACGCAGCCCTTT
.	TRBV2	TRBJ1-5	many	CASTYGPGYSNQPQHF	TGTGCCAGCACGTACGGACCGGGATATAGCAATCAGCCCCAGCATTTT
TRBD1	TRBV5-1	TRBJ2-5	.	CASSTGGNSPTQYF	TGCGCCAGCAGCACAGGGGGAAATTCACCGACCCAGTACTTC
.	TRBV7-9	TRBJ2-3	.	CASSGAGSVGSAKF	TGTGCCAGCAGCGGGGCGGGCAGTGTTGGTTCGGCCAAATTT
.	TRBV10-3	TRBJ2-7	.	CATSGSDEQYF	TGTGCCACCTCAGGTTCGGACGAGCAGTACTTC
TRBD2	TRBV7-9	TRBJ2-3	.	CASSPPRGGGTNEF	TGTGCCAGCAGTCCGCCTCGGGGGGGCGGGACGAATGAGTTC
.	TRBV7-9	TRBJ2-2	.	CASSPHTGELFF	TGTGCCAGCAGCCCCCACACCGGGGAGCTGTTTTTT
TRBD1	TRBV25-1	TRBJ2-3	once	CASSEWGTGQGDTQYF	TGTGCCAGCAGTGAATGGGGGACAGGACAAGGAGATACGCAGTATTTT
.	TRBV19	TRBJ2-7	few	CASSRGTESYEQYF	TGTGCCAGTAGTAGGGGGACGGAATCCTACGAGCAGTACTTC
TRBD1	TRBV7-8	TRBJ2-2	.	CASTFPDRGDTGELFF	TGTGCCAGCACCTTCCCGGACAGGGGAGACACCGGGGAGCTGTTTTTT
TRBD2	TRBV7-8	TRBJ2-3	.	CASSLGEGRYNQPF	TGTGCCAGCAGCTTGGGGGAGGGCCGCTATAATCAACCCTTT
.	TRBV5-5	TRBJ1-2	.	CASSLRGDGLVYGYTF	TGTGCCAGCAGCTTGCGGGGGGACGGGCTCGTATATGGCTACACCTTC
.	TRBV7-9	TRBJ1-1	many	CASSFQRSGGSDEAFF	TGTGCCAGCAGCTTTCAAAGAAGCGGGGGGAGCGATGAGGCTTTCTTT
.	TRBV7-2	TRBJ1-1	.	CASGRQLNTEAFF	TGTGCCAGCGGCCGACAGCTGAACACTGAAGCTTTCTTT
.	TRBV9	TRBJ1-2	.	CASSARYEAQYFGYTF	.
TRBD1	TRBV2	TRBJ2-3	.	CASGYRGKDTQYF	TGTGCCAGCGGGTACAGGGGTAAAGATACGCAGTATTTC
.	TRBV7-3	TRBJ2-7	.	CASSLAGGNEKYF	TGTGCCAGCAGCTTGGCCGGTGGGAACGAGAAGTACTTC
.	TRBV7-8	TRBJ2-3	.	CASSVGAQCTDTLYF	TGTGCCAGCAGCGTAGGGGCTCAGTGCACAGATACGCTGTATTTT
TRBD1	TRBV7-2	TRBJ1-6	.	CASSSDRGNSSLRF	TGTGCCAGCAGTTCAGACAGGGGCAATTCTTCCCTCCGCTTT
.	TRBV15	TRBJ2-3	.	CASSSPSADTDTQYF	TGTGCCAGCAGCAGTCCTAGCGCAGACACAGATACGCAGTATTTT
.	TRBV7-8	TRBJ2-3	.	CASSFHRDPAALYF	TGTGCCAGCAGCTTTCATCGAGACCCGGCAGCCCTGTATTTT
.	TRBV10-3	TRBJ2-5	few	CAIRGRLDQETQYF	TGTGCCATTCGGGGGAGATTAGACCAAGAGACCCAGTACTTC
TRBD1	TRBV9	TRBJ2-5	.	CASRTGGEKLVFEYF	TGTGCCAGCAGGACAGGGGGCGAAAAACTGGTTTTTGAGTACTTC
.	TRBV15	TRBJ2-5	.	CASSCGSGQETQYF	TGTGCCAGCAGCTGCGGCTCCGGCCAAGAGACCCAGTACTTC
TRBD1	TRBV9	TRBJ1-4	.	CASETGGDILFF	TGTGCCAGCGAGACAGGGGGTGACATACTGTTTTTT
.	TRBV25-1	TRBJ2-7	.	CASSQARAGAQVERSYEQYF	TGTGCCAGCAGCCAAGCGAGGGCGGGGGCGCAGGTGGAGAGGTCCTACGAGCAGTACTTC
TRBD2	TRBV14	TRBJ2-3	.	CASSPTWSGDSTDF	TGTGCCAGCAGCCCGACCTGGAGCGGGGATAGCACAGATTTT
.	TRBV12-3/TRBV12-4	TRBJ2-5	.	CASSAIGGRAMKTQYF	TGTGCCAGCAGTGCTATCGGGGGCAGAGCCATGAAGACCCAGTACTTC
.	TRBV24-1	TRBJ1-1	few	CATATEAFF	TGTGCCACCGCCACTGAAGCTTTCTTT
.	TRBV7-9	TRBJ2-5	.	CAGQWARETQYF	TGTGCCGGCCAGTGGGCCAGGGAGACCCAGTACTTC
.	TRBV11-3	TRBJ2-3	.	CASSLDLTGTVDTQYF	TGTGCCAGCAGCTTAGATCTGACAGGCACCGTAGATACGCAGTATTTT
TRBD1	TRBV7-3	TRBJ1-2	.	CASSYTGGIGGELTF	TGTGCCAGCAGCTATACAGGGGGCATCGGCGGGGAGCTGACCTTC
.	TRBV2	TRBJ1-1	.	CASSASGVVNTEAFF	TGTGCCAGCAGTGCATCAGGGGTTGTGAACACTGAAGCTTTCTTT
.	TRBV2	TRBJ1-5	.	CASSDRGIHEQHF	TGTGCCAGCAGTGATAGGGGGATCCATGAGCAGCATTTT
TRBD1	TRBV7-8	TRBJ2-1	.	CASSLGGGNGRDEQFF	TGTGCCAGCAGCCTAGGGGGCGGCAACGGTAGGGATGAGCAGTTCTTC
TRBD1	TRBV4-3	TRBJ2-3	.	CASSQAGQSTDTQYF	TGCGCCAGCAGCCAAGCGGGACAGTCAACAGATACGCAGTATTTT
.	TRBV7-9	TRBJ2-5	.	CASSTGRATDTQYF	TGTGCCAGCAGCACGGGCAGAGCCACAGATACGCAGTACTTC
TRBD1	TRBV5-1	TRBJ2-3	.	CASSSGGAHDTQYF	TGCGCCAGCAGCTCAGGGGGAGCGCACGATACGCAGTATTTT
TRBD1	TRBV7-3	TRBJ2-2	.	CASRGQDTGVVFF	TGTGCCAGCAGAGGACAGGACACCGGCGTGGTGTTTTTT
.	TRBV10-3	TRBJ2-1	.	CATSDLQVREQFF	TGTGCCACCAGTGATTTACAGGTCAGGGAGCAGTTCTTC
.	TRBV7-2	TRBJ1-1	.	CASSTFSGPNTEAFF	TGTGCCAGCAGCACGTTCTCCGGGCCGAACACTGAAGCTTTCTTT
TRBD2	TRBV7-6	TRBJ2-7	.	CASSSAWGGSVHEQYF	TGTGCCAGCAGCTCCGCGTGGGGCGGGAGTGTGCACGAGCAGTACTTC
TRBD2	TRBV7-3	TRBJ2-3	.	CASSSAGGSGAPYF	TGTGCCAGCAGTTCTGCGGGAGGTTCGGGAGCGCCGTATTTT
.	TRBV7-9	TRBJ2-3	.	CASSSQGGGVGTQYF	TGTGCCAGCAGTTCTCAAGGGGGCGGGGTGGGTACGCAGTATTTT
.	TRBV24-1	TRBJ1-5	.	CASSNSRQGQPQHF	TGTGCCAGCAGTAACTCCAGGCAGGGTCAGCCCCAGCATTTT